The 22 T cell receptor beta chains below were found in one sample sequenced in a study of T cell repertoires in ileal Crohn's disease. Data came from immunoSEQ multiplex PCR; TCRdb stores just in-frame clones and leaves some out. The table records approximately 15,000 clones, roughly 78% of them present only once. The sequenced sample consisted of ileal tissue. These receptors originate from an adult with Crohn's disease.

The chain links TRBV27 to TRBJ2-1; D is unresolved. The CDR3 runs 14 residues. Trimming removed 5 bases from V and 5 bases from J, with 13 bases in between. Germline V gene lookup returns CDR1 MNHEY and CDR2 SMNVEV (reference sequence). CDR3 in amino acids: CASSAIDWHNEQFF. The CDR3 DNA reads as TGTGCCAGCAGTGCGATCGACTGGCACAATGAGCAGTTCTTC.

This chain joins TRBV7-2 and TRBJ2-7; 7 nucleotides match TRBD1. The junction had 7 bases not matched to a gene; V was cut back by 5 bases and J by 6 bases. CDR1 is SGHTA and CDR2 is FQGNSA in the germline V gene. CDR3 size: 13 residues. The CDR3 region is CASSPPGQLEQYF. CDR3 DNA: TGTGCCAGCAGCCCGCCGGGACAGCTCGAGCAGTACTTC.

The DNA of the CDR3 is TGTGCCAGCAGGATACAGGGATTCGGAAACACCATATATTTT. Its protein is CASRIQGFGNTIYF. The chain joins TRBV6-6 to TRBJ1-3; D possibly corresponds to TRBD1 (6 bases). The germline V and J ends were trimmed by 6 bases and 4 bases, with 13 bases remaining between them. The CDR3 runs to 14 residues. The germline V gene encodes CDR1 MNHNY and CDR2 SVGAGI (reference sequence).

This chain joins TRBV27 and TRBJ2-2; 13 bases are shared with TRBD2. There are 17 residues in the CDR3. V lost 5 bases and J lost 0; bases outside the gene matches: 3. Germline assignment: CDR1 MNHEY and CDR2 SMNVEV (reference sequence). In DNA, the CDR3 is TGTGCCAGCAGTCCGACTAGCGGGAGGCCGAACACCGGGGAGCTGTTTTTT. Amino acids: CASSPTSGRPNTGELFF.

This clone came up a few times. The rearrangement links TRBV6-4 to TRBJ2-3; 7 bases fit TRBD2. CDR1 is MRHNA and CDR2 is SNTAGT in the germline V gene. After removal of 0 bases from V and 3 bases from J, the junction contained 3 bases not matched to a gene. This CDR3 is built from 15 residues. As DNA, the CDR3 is TGTGCCAGCAGTGACTCTCGCGGGGGTACAGATACGCAGTATTTT. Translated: CASSDSRGGTDTQYF.

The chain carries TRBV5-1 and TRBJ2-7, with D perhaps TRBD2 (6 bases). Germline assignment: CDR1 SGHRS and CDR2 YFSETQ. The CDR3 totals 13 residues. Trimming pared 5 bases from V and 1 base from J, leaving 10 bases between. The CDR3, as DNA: TGCGCCAGCAGGTACGGGAGATCCTACGAGCAGTACGTC. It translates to CASRYGRSYEQYV.

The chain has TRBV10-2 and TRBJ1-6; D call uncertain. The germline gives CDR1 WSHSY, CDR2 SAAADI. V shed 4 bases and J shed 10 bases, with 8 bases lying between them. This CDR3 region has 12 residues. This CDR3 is CASSGRASPLHF. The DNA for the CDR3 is TGCGCCAGCAGTGGGAGGGCGTCACCCCTCCACTTT.

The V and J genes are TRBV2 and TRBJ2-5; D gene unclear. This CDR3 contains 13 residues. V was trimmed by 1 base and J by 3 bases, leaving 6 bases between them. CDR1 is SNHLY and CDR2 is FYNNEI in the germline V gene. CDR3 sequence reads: CASSEGLEETQYF. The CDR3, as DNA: TGTGCCAGCAGTGAAGGGCTAGAAGAGACCCAGTACTTC.

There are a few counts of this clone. The CDR3: CASSSRGRATGELFF. CDR3 in DNA: TGTGCCAGCAGTTCGCGCGGGAGGGCCACCGGGGAGCTGTTTTTT. The chain couples TRBV27 to TRBJ2-2; TRBD2 agrees at 9 bases. With 4 bases clipped from V and 4 bases from J, the junction kept 4 bases outside the gene matches. Germline CDR1 and CDR2: MNHEY and SMNVEV (reference sequence). This CDR3 spans 15 amino acids.

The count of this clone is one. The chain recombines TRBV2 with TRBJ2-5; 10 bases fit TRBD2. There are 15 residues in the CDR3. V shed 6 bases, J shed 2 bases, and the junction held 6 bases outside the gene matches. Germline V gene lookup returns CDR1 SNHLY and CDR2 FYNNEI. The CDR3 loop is CASRTGLAFQETQYF. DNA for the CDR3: TGTGCCAGCAGGACGGGACTAGCGTTTCAAGAGACCCAGTACTTC.

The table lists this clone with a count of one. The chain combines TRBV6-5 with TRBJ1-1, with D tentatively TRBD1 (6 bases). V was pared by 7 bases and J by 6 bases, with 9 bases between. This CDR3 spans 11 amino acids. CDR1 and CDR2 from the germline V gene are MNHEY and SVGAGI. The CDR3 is CASTAGAEAFF. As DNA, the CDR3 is TGTGCCAGCACCGCAGGGGCTGAAGCTTTCTTT.

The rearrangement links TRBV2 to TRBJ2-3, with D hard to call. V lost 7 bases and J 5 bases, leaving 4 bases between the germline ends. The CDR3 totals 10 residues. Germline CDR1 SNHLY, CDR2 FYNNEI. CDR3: CASIGDTQYF. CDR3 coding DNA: TGTGCCAGCATCGGAGATACGCAGTATTTT.

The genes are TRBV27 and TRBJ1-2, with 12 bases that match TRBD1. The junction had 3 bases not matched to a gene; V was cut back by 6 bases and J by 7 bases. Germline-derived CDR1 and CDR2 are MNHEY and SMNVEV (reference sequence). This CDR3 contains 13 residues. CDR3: CASRGQGAGGYTF. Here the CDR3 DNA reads TGTGCCAGCAGGGGACAGGGGGCGGGTGGCTACACCTTC.

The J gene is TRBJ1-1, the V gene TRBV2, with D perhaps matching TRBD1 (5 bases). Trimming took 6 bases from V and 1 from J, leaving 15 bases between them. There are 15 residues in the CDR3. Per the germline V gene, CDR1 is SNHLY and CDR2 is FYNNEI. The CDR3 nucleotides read TGTGCCAGCAGACTTCAGGGTATATCGAACACTGAAGCTTTCTTT. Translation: CASRLQGISNTEAFF.

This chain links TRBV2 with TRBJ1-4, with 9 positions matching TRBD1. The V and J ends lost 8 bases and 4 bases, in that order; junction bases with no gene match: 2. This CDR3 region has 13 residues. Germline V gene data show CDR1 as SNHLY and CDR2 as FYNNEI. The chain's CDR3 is CASGTGRNEKLFF. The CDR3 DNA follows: TGTGCCAGCGGGACAGGGCGTAATGAAAAACTGTTTTTT.

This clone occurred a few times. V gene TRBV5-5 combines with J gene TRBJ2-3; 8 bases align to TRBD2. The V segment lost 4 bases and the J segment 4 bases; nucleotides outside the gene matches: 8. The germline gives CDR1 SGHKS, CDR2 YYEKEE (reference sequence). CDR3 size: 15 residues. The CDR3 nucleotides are TGTGCCAGCAGCCCTGTGGCGGGGGGTTCAGATACGCAGTATTTT. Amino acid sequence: CASSPVAGGSDTQYF.

CDR3 loop: CASSVAWGSNYGYTF. The DNA of the CDR3 is TGTGCCAGCAGCGTAGCTTGGGGCTCTAACTATGGCTACACCTTC. The chain recombines TRBV9 with TRBJ1-2, with D perhaps matching TRBD1 (5 bases). The V and J ends lost 0 bases and 0 bases respectively, with 9 bases between them. This CDR3 contains 15 residues. Germline-derived CDR1 and CDR2 are SGDLS and YYNGEE.

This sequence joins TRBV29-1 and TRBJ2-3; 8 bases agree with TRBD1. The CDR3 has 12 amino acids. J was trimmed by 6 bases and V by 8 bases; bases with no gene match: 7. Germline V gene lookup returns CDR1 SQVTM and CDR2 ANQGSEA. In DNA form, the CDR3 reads TGCAGCTTCCGGACAGGGCTGGATACGCAGTATTTT. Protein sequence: CSFRTGLDTQYF.

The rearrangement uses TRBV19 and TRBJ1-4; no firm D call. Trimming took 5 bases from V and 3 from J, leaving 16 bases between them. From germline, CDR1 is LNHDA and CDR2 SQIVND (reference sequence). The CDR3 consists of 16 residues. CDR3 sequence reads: CASSLREGAPNEKLFF. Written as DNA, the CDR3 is TGTGCCAGTAGTCTCCGGGAGGGCGCACCTAATGAAAAACTGTTTTTT.

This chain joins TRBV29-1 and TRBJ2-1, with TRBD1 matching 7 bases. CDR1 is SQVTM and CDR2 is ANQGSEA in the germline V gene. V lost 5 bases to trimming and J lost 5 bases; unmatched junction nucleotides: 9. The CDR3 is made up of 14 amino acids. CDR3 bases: TGCAGCGTTACCCTAACGACAGGGCACAATGAGCAGTTCTTC. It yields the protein CSVTLTTGHNEQFF.

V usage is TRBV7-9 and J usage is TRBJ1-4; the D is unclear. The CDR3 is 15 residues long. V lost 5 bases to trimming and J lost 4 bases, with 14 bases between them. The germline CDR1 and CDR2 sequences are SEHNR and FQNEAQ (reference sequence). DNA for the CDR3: TGTGCCAGCAGCAATCCTCCGCGCATTAATGAAAAACTGTTTTTT. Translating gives CASSNPPRINEKLFF. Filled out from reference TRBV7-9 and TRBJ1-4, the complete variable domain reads DTGVSQNPRHKITKRGQNVTFRCDPISEHNRLYWYRQTLGQGPEFLTYFQNEAQLEKSRLLSDRFSAERPKGSFSTLEIQRTEQGDSAMYLCASSNPPRINEKLFFGSGTQLSVL.

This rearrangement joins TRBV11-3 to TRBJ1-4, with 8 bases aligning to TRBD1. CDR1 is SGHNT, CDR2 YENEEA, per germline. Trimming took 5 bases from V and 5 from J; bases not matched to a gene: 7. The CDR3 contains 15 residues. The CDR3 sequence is CASSPGTGVNEKLFF. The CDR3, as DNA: TGTGCCAGCAGCCCCGGGACAGGCGTCAATGAAAAACTGTTTTTT.